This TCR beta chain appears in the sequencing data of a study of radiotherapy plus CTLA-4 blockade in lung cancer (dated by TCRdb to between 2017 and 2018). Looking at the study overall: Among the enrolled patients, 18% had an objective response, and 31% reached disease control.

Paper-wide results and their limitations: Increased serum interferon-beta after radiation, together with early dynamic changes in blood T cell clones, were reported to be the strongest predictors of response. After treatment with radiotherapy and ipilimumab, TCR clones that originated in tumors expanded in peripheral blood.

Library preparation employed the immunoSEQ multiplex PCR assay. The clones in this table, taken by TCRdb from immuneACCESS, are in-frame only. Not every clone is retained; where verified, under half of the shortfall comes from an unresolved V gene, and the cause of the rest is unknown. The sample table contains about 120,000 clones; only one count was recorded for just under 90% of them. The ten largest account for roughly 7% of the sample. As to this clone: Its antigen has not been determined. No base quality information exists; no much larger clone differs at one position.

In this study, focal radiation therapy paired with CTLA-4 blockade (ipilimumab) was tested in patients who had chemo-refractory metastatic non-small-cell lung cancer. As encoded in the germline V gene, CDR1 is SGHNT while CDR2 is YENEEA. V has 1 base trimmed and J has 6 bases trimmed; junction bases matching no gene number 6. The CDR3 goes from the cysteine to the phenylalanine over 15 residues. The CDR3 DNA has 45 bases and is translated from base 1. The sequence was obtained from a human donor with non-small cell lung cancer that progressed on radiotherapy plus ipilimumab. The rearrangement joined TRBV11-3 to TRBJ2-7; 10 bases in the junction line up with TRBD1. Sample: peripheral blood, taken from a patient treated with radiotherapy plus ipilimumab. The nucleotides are TGTGCCAGCAGCTTAGCCGGGACAGGGGAGGGCGAGCAGTACTTC. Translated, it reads CASSLAGTGEGEQYF. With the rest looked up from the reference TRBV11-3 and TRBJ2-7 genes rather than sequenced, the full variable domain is EAGVVQSPRYKIIEKKQPVAFWCNPISGHNTLYWYLQNLGQGPELLIRYENEEAVDDSQLPKDRFSAERLKGVDSTLKIQPAELGDSAVYLCASSLAGTGEGEQYFGPGTRLTVT.